The T cell receptor beta chain described here comes from a study of regulatory dendritic cells for organ transplantation. Findings of the study overall: Memory CD8+ clonal expansion seemed more limited with regulatory than mature dendritic cells. Memory CD8+ T cells were the most oligoclonal; naive cells were highly diverse.

Concerning this clone: Its antigen is not identified.

Germline V gives CDR1 SGHRS, CDR2 YFSETQ. V was pared by 1 base and J by 5 bases, with 18 bases between. This CDR3 is built from 17 residues. CFSE-labeled sorted T cells met regulatory or mature dendritic cells for 4 to 6 days. Using immunoSEQ multiplex PCR, the repertoire was profiled, and TCRdb retains in-frame clones only, with some absent. The top ten hold 2.5% to 4% of the sample, which has more than 15,000 clones, roughly four fifths seen once. Input material: memory CD4+ T cells from blood cultured with regulatory dendritic cells. Subset reported: CD45RO+ memory T cells. The TCR comes from a human donor in good health. The V gene is TRBV5-1, the J gene TRBJ2-2, with D perhaps being TRBD1 or TRBD2 (6 bases each). The CDR3 is CASSLRSGGGGTGELFF. The CDR3 nucleotides read TGCGCCAGCAGCTTGCGCTCGGGCGGAGGGGGGACCGGGGAGCTGTTTTTT.